The 12 T cell receptor beta chains given below trace back to one sample, sequenced in a study of T cell responses to AZD1222 COVID-19 vaccine. The method was immunoSEQ multiplex PCR; TCRdb's version includes in-frame clones alone and lacks a portion of them. Of over 110,000 clones listed, roughly 90% are singletons. The material was peripheral blood, obtained on day 0 of AZD1222 vaccination. The source is an adult in good health.

The V call is TRBV7-8, the J call TRBJ1-1, with D hard to call. Germline CDR1 is SGHVS and CDR2 is FQNEAQ. With 3 bases removed from V and 4 bases from J, the gap between germline ends came to 9 bases. This CDR3 comprises 13 residues. CDR3 bases: TGTGCCAGCAGCTTGCGGGTGGGCACTGAAGCTTTCTTT. Its protein product is CASSLRVGTEAFF.

The CDR3 coding sequence is TGTGCCAGTAGCCCACAGGGGAGCGGCAATCAGCCCCAGCATTTT. Its translation: CASSPQGSGNQPQHF. The chain combines TRBV19 with TRBJ1-5; 7 bases map to TRBD1. The CDR3 consists of 15 residues. In germline, CDR1 is LNHDA, CDR2 SQIVND (reference sequence). With 6 bases clipped from V and 2 bases from J, the junction kept 7 bases outside the gene matches.

V is TRBV2 and J is TRBJ1-1, with D uncertain. The CDR3 consists of 14 residues. Trimming left V 5 bases short and J 1 base short, with 11 bases between. Germline CDR1 and CDR2: SNHLY and FYNNEI. In DNA form, the CDR3 reads TGTGCCAGCAGTCCACGGACGGGGAACACTGAAGCTTTCTTT. This translates into CASSPRTGNTEAFF.

The rearrangement links TRBV19 to TRBJ1-3; 7 bases map to TRBD1. Germline V gives CDR1 LNHDA, CDR2 SQIVND (reference sequence). This CDR3 comprises 15 residues. V lost 11 bases and J lost 2; bases outside the gene matches: 12. DNA for the CDR3: TGTGCCTCATTCGAGGGTCAGGGGGCTGGAAACACCATATATTTT. Translation gives CASFEGQGAGNTIYF.

The chain couples TRBV11-3 to TRBJ2-1; 9 bases match TRBD2. Germline V gives CDR1 SGHNT, CDR2 YENEEA. The ends lost 4 bases at V and 1 base at J; junction bases unmatched: 2. The CDR3 is 15 amino acids. CDR3 residues: CASSSSGMSYNEQFF. For the CDR3, the DNA is TGTGCCAGCAGCTCTAGCGGGATGTCCTACAATGAGCAGTTCTTC.

This chain connects TRBV7-9 to TRBJ1-6; TRBD1 aligns across 8 bases. Germline CDR1 reads SEHNR; CDR2 reads FQNEAQ (reference sequence). The CDR3 length is 16 residues. The J segment lost 8 bases and the V segment lost 4 bases, leaving 10 bases of the junction unmatched. The CDR3 here is CASSSMTGVWDSPLHF. The DNA of the CDR3 is TGTGCCAGCAGCTCCATGACAGGGGTGTGGGATTCACCCCTCCACTTT.

This clone is a singleton in its sample. This chain joins TRBV7-8 and TRBJ1-5; D unresolved. CDR1 is SGHVS, CDR2 FQNEAQ, per germline. Trimming removed 5 bases from V and 7 bases from J, with 12 bases in between. CDR3 size: 13 residues. The DNA for the CDR3 is TGTGCCAGCAGCAAGGAGGACTCCCAGCCCCAGCATTTT. This sequence encodes CASSKEDSQPQHF. Variable domain in full (rest from reference TRBV7-8 and TRBJ1-5): GAGVSQSPRYKVAKRGQDVALRCDPISGHVSLFWYQQALGQGPEFLTYFQNEAQLDKSGLPSDRFFAERPEGSVSTLKIQRTQQEDSAVYLCASSKEDSQPQHFGDGTRLSIL.

The V and J genes are TRBV19 and TRBJ1-2; no clear D gene. The CDR3 spans 14 residues. Trimming removed 1 base from V and 6 bases from J, with 12 bases in between. Germline CDR1 reads LNHDA; CDR2 reads SQIVND (reference sequence). This CDR3 is CASSIAGRSDGYTF. The CDR3, as DNA: TGTGCCAGTAGTATAGCAGGCAGGTCGGATGGCTACACCTTC. Using reference TRBV19 and TRBJ1-2 for the parts outside the CDR3, the full variable domain is DGGITQSPKYLFRKEGQNVTLSCEQNLNHDAMYWYRQDPGQGLRLIYYSQIVNDFQKGDIAEGYSVSREKKESFPLTVTSAQKNPTAFYLCASSIAGRSDGYTFGSGTRLTVV.

The chain recombines TRBV4-3 with TRBJ1-2; 7 positions match TRBD1. The CDR3 runs 14 residues. Germline V gene sequence: CDR1 LGHNA, CDR2 YSLEER. V lost 5 bases, J lost 4 bases, and 7 bases stayed unmatched. Written as DNA, the CDR3 is TGCGCCAGCAGCTGGGCAGGGGGAGGCTATGGCTACACCTTC. Translated: CASSWAGGGYGYTF.

This clone appeared once. V is TRBV7-6 and J is TRBJ1-5; 7 positions agree with TRBD1. The CDR3 runs 16 residues. Germline lookup yields CDR1 SGHVS and CDR2 FNYEAQ. Losses at the gene ends were 5 bases for V and 5 bases for J; bases not matched to a gene: 12. CDR3 amino acids: CASSASPRQGYQPQHF. The CDR3 DNA sequence: TGTGCCAGCAGCGCTAGTCCGCGACAGGGTTATCAGCCCCAGCATTTT.

The chain has TRBV9 and TRBJ2-7, with D unclear. CDR1 and CDR2 (germline): SGDLS, YYNGEE. Deletions cut 0 bases from V and 0 bases from J, with 13 bases between. The CDR3 is made up of 16 amino acids. The CDR3 DNA reads TGTGCCAGCAGCGTAGGTGACGGCCGGAGCTCCTACGAGCAGTACTTC. It specifies CASSVGDGRSSYEQYF.

The V call is TRBV11-2, the J call TRBJ2-7, with D unresolved. The V end lost 0 bases, the J end lost 5 bases, and 11 bases lay between the germline ends. CDR1 and CDR2 from the germline V gene are SGHAT and FQNNGV. This CDR3 contains 14 residues. CDR3 DNA: TGTGCCAGCAGCTTAGAAGGCAAAGGTAACGAGCAGTACTTC. Protein sequence: CASSLEGKGNEQYF.